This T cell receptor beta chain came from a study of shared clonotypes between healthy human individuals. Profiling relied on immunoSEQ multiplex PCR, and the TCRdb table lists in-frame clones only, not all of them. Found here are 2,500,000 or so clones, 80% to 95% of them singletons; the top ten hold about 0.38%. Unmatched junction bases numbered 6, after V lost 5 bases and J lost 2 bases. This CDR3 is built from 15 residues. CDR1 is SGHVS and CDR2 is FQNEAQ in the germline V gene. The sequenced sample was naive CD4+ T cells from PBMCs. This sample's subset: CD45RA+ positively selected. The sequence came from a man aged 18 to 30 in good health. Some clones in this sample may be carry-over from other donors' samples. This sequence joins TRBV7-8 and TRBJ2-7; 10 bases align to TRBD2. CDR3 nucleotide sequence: TGTGCCAGCAGCCACCGGACTAGCGGCCCCTACGAGCAGTACTTC. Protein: CASSHRTSGPYEQYF.